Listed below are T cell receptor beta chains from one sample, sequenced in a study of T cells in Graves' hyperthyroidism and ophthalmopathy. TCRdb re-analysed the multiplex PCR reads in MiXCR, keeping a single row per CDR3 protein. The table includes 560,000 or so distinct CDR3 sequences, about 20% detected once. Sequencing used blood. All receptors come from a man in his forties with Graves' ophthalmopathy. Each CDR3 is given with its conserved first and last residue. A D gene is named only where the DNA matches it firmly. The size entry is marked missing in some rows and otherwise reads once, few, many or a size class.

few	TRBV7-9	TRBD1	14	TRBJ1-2	TGTGCCAGCAGCTTAGGGGACAGCATGTATGGCTACACCTTC	CASSLGDSMYGYTF
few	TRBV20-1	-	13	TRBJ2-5	TGCAGTGCTAGGACAATGCAGCAAGAGACCCAGTACTTC	CSARTMQQETQYF
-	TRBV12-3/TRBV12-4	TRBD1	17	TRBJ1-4	TGTGCCAGCAGTTTGTATTTTCGGGGACAGAGAATTGAAAAACTGTTTTTT	CASSLYFRGQRIEKLFF
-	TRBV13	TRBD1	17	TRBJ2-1	TGTGCCAGCAGCCCCGAGACCCGGGACAGACGCTACAATGAGCAGTTCTTC	CASSPETRDRRYNEQFF
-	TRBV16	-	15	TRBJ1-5	TGTGCCAGCAGCCAATCGGAGAGGCCTAGGGAGCCCCAGCATTTT	CASSQSERPREPQHF
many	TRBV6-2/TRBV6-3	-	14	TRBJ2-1	TGTGCCAGCAGTTACTCGAGTCGTTACAATGAGCAGTTCTTC	CASSYSSRYNEQFF
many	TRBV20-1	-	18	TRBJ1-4	TGCAGTGCCACTGAAGGGGACACCTTCCAGAGCCTCAATGAAAAACTGTTTTTT	CSATEGDTFQSLNEKLFF
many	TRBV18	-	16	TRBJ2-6	TGTGCCAGCTCACCCCCCCGGGGCTCTGGGGCCAACGTCCTGACTTTC	CASSPPRGSGANVLTF
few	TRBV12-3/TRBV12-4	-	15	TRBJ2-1	TGTGCCAGCAGGCGCCCCGGACACACGGAACATGAGCAGTTCTTC	CASRRPGHTEHEQFF
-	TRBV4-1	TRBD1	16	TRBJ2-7	TGCGCCAGCAGCCAAGATCCGGGACAGGGGAACCACGAGCAGTACTTC	CASSQDPGQGNHEQYF
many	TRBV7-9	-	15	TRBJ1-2	TGTGCCAGCAGCTTAGTAGGTGGGACCGGGCTAGGCTACACCTTC	CASSLVGGTGLGYTF
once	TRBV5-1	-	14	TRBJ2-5	TGCGCCAGCAGCTTTGGATTACTCCAAGAGACCCAGTACTTC	CASSFGLLQETQYF